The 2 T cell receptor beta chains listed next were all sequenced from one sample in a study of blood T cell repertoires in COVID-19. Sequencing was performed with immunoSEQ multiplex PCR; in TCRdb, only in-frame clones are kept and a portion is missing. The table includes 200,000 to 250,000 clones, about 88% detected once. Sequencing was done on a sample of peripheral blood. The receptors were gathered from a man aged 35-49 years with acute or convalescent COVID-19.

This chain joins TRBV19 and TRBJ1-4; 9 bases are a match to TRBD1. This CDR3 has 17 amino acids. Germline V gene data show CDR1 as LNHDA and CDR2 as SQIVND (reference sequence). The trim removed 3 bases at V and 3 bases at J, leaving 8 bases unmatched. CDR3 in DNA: TGTGCCAGTAGTATCGGGACAGGGATGGGCGCTAATGAAAAACTGTTTTTT. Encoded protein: CASSIGTGMGANEKLFF.

The CDR3 coding sequence is TGTGCCAGTGGACAGGGACCTCGACAGGATGAAGCTTTCTTT. The encoded protein is CASGQGPRQDEAFF. V usage is TRBV6-5 and J usage is TRBJ1-1; 8 positions agree with TRBD1. V trimming: 9 bases; J trimming: 7 bases; junction bases outside the gene matches: 13. The CDR3 loop spans 14 amino acids. Germline CDR1 reads MNHEY; CDR2 reads SVGAGI.